This TCR beta chain was sequenced in a study of blood T cell repertoires in COVID-19. Across the study: COVID-19 samples collected from the United States, Italy and Spain covered acute and convalescent phases. From T cells, B-cell-depleted T cells, or PBMCs came the material, which was cDNA or gDNA.

The CDR3 runs 16 residues. Unmatched junction bases numbered 5, after V lost 3 bases and J lost 0 bases. The germline CDR1 and CDR2 sequences are KGHDR and SFDVKD. Authors' analysis steps: Cell counts per sample came from amplifying reference gene primers. Profiling relied on immunoSEQ multiplex PCR, and the TCRdb table lists in-frame clones only, not all of them. V and J calls and clone size are copied from that table; D and trimming were computed from the DNA. This sample has 150,000 to 200,000 clones, with about 85% found just once. Input material: peripheral blood. V is TRBV24-1 and J is TRBJ1-2, with 8 bases lining up with TRBD1. This sequence was found in a man aged 60 to 75 with active or convalescent COVID-19. The CDR3 region has the DNA TGTGCCACCAGTGATGCCGGGACAGGAGCTAACTATGGCTACACCTTC. Translating gives CATSDAGTGANYGYTF.